These 12 T cell receptor beta chains were all obtained from the same sample, sequenced in a study of blood T cell repertoires in COVID-19. TCRdb keeps only in-frame clones here, not all; method: immunoSEQ multiplex PCR. The repertoire consists of roughly 260,000 clones, with around nine tenths occurring once and the leading ten covering over 7.5%. Sequencing was carried out using peripheral blood. These receptors all stem from a man between 40 and 49 years old who had recovered from COVID-19.

The chain uses TRBV18 and TRBJ1-5; D call uncertain. The V end was cut by 2 bases, the J end by 5 bases, with 10 bases between. Germline CDR1 is KGHSH and CDR2 is LQKENI. This CDR3 has 14 residues. The CDR3 sequence is CASSPVPRDQPQHF. DNA for the CDR3: TGTGCCAGCTCACCAGTTCCCCGGGATCAGCCCCAGCATTTT.

V is TRBV5-1 and J is TRBJ2-5; 11 nucleotides match TRBD2. This CDR3 has 16 residues. Germline-derived CDR1 and CDR2 are SGHRS and YFSETQ. Trimming removed 1 base from V and 5 bases from J; junction bases left unmatched: 7. The CDR3 DNA is TGCGCCAGCAGCTTGACTAGCGGGGGCGTGAGGGAGACCCAGTACTTC. It yields the protein CASSLTSGGVRETQYF.

This chain connects TRBV18 to TRBJ2-1, with a tentative D call TRBD1 (6 bases). The CDR3 length is 16 residues. Germline V gene data show CDR1 as KGHSH and CDR2 as LQKENI. V was shortened by 5 bases and J by 5 bases, with 19 bases between the two germline ends. The CDR3 nucleotides are TGTGCCAGCTCAACTATCCCGGGACAAGAGAACAATGAGCAGTTCTTC. Translated, it gives CASSTIPGQENNEQFF.

The J gene is TRBJ2-1, the V gene TRBV7-8, with D perhaps TRBD1 (6 bases). The germline V and J ends were trimmed by 5 bases and 4 bases, with 9 bases remaining between them. The germline V gene encodes CDR1 SGHVS and CDR2 FQNEAQ. The CDR3 is made up of 13 amino acids. DNA of the CDR3: TGTGCCAGCAGCCTGACAGGTTACAATGAGCAGTTCTTC. Translated, it gives CASSLTGYNEQFF.

The chain joins TRBV7-7 to TRBJ2-7, with D possibly TRBD1 on 5 matching bases. CDR1 is SSHAT, CDR2 FNYEAQ, per germline (reference sequence). The CDR3 contains 13 residues. Between the trimmed V and J ends, which lost 5 bases and 5 bases, there was a span of 13 bases. This CDR3 is CASSTDRFNEQYF. CDR3 sequence (DNA): TGTGCCAGCAGCACCGACAGATTTAACGAGCAGTACTTC.

The chain combines TRBV19 with TRBJ2-7; 8 bases fit TRBD1. V was pared by 1 base and J by 5 bases, with 4 bases of the junction left unmatched. The length of the CDR3 is 14 residues. Germline CDR1 is LNHDA and CDR2 is SQIVND (reference sequence). CDR3 nucleotides: TGTGCCAGTAGTATAGCTCCAGGGGGCAACGAGCAGTACTTC. This sequence encodes CASSIAPGGNEQYF.

This clone was seen a handful of times. V is TRBV6-5 and J is TRBJ1-5; no clear D. With 7 bases removed from V and 0 bases from J, the gap between germline ends came to 10 bases. This CDR3 is 14 amino acids long. Germline CDR1 is MNHEY and CDR2 is SVGAGI. The CDR3 DNA follows: TGTGCCAGCACCGGAGGGTTTAGCAATCAGCCCCAGCATTTT. Its protein product is CASTGGFSNQPQHF.

The table lists this clone with a count of one. This rearrangement joins TRBV14 to TRBJ2-7; a weak D match, TRBD2 (5 bases). The V end was cut by 9 bases, the J end by 9 bases, with 21 bases between. This CDR3 region has 13 residues. Germline values: CDR1 SGHDN, CDR2 FVKESK. The CDR3 sequence: CASSLGRYEGQYF. Written as DNA, the CDR3 is TGTGCCAGTTCCCTTGGACGGTATGAGGGGCAGTACTTC.

V gene TRBV10-1 combines with J gene TRBJ2-7; TRBD1 matches 8 bases. J gave up 3 bases and V 0 bases, and 4 bases lay outside the gene matches. This CDR3 spans 15 amino acids. Per germline, CDR1 WNHNN and CDR2 SYGVQD (reference sequence). The CDR3 DNA is TGCGCCAGCAGTGAGTCTACAGGACAGGGCTACGAGCAGTACTTC. Translation gives CASSESTGQGYEQYF.

The chain has TRBV19 and TRBJ1-2, with a possible D match to TRBD1 (6 bases). The CDR3 extends over 13 amino acids. The V end lost 5 bases, the J end lost 5 bases, and 12 bases lay between the germline ends. CDR1 LNHDA and CDR2 SQIVND come from the germline V gene (reference sequence). The CDR3 loop reads CASSPRGTYGYTF. In DNA, the CDR3 is TGTGCCAGTAGTCCCAGAGGGACATATGGCTACACCTTC. Supplemented by reference TRBV19 and TRBJ1-2, the full variable domain reads DGGITQSPKYLFRKEGQNVTLSCEQNLNHDAMYWYRQDPGQGLRLIYYSQIVNDFQKGDIAEGYSVSREKKESFPLTVTSAQKNPTAFYLCASSPRGTYGYTFGSGTRLTVV.

This chain's CDR3 is CSVLVTAVSGYTF. CDR3 coding DNA: TGCAGCGTTCTAGTGACCGCGGTGAGTGGCTACACCTTC. This chain connects TRBV29-1 to TRBJ1-2; D gene unclear. Trimming shortened V by 5 bases and J by 7 bases, and 17 bases separated the two germline ends. The CDR3 sequence is 13 residues long. The germline V gene encodes CDR1 SQVTM and CDR2 ANQGSEA.

The chain couples TRBV30 to TRBJ1-1, with D tentatively TRBD1 (5 bases). The CDR3 runs to 12 residues. V lost 3 bases and J lost 7, with 12 bases in between. In germline, CDR1 is GTSNPN, CDR2 SVGIG (reference sequence). CDR3 DNA: TGTGCCTGGAGGGCCCGGGGGAATGAAGCTTTCTTT. This codes for CAWRARGNEAFF.